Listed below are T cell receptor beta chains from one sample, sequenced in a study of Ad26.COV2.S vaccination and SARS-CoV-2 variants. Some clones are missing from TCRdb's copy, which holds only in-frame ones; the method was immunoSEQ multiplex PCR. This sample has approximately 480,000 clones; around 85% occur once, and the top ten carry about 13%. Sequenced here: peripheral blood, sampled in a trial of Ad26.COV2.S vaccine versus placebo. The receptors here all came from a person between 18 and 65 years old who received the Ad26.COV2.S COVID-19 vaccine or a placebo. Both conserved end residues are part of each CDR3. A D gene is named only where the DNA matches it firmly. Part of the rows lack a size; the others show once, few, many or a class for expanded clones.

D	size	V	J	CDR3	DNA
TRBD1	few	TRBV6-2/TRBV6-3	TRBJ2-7	CASSSPGRDRTYEQYF	TGTGCCAGCAGCTCCCCCGGAAGGGACAGAACCTACGAGCAGTACTTC
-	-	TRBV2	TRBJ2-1	CASSRGPYPGNEQFF	TGTGCCAGCAGCCGAGGACCCTACCCGGGCAATGAGCAGTTCTTC
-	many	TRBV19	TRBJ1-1	CASSIGWGPNTEAFF	TGTGCCAGTAGTATTGGGTGGGGCCCGAACACTGAAGCTTTCTTT
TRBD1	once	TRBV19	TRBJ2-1	CASSHTTGGYEQFF	TGTGCCAGTAGCCATACGACAGGGGGCTATGAGCAGTTCTTC
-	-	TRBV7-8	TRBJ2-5	CASSPLKTQYF	TGTGCCAGCAGCCCCCTGAAGACCCAGTACTTC
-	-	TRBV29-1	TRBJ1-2	CSVPQRGAYGYTF	TGCAGCGTCCCTCAACGGGGGGCCTATGGCTACACCTTC
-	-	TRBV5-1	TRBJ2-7	CASSLSSPLKREQYF	TGCGCCAGCAGCTTGTCTAGCCCTCTTAAACGGGAGCAGTACTTC
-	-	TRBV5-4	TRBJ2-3	CASSLGGRDLSTDTQYF	TGTGCCAGCAGCTTGGGGGGGCGGGATCTAAGCACAGATACGCAGTATTTT
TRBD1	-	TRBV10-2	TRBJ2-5	CASSDNRGHGVPETQYF	TGCGCCAGCAGTGACAACAGGGGGCACGGCGTTCCCGAGACCCAGTACTTC
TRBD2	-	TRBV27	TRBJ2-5	CASSLETSGTLETQYF	TGTGCCAGCAGTTTAGAAACTAGCGGAACTTTGGAGACCCAGTACTTC
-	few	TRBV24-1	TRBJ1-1	CATAASGRGMNTEAFF	TGTGCCACCGCCGCAAGTGGCAGGGGCATGAACACTGAAGCTTTCTTT
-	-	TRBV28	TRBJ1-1	CASSPKLEAFF	TGTGCCAGCAGTCCAAAATTGGAGGCTTTCTTT
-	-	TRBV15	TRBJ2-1	CATSRDQWGEQFF	TGTGCCACCAGCAGAGATCAGTGGGGTGAGCAGTTCTTC
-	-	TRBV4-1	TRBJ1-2	CASSLTGQGSYGYTF	TGCGCCAGCAGCCTTACGGGACAAGGGTCCTATGGCTACACCTTC
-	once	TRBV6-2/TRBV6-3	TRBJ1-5	CASSPGRGGQPQHF	TGTGCCAGCAGCCCCGGGCGGGGTGGTCAGCCCCAGCATTTT
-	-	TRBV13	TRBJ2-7	CASSLGQATYEQYF	TGTGCCAGCAGCTTAGGCCAAGCCACCTACGAGCAGTACTTC
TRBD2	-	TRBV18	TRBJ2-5	CASSPPSAGGRGETQYF	TGTGCCAGCTCACCCCCATCCGCTGGCGGGAGAGGGGAGACCCAGTACTTC
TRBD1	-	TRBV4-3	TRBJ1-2	CASSQGGTGGPAYGYTF	TGCGCCAGCAGCCAAGGGGGAACAGGGGGACCTGCCTATGGCTACACCTTC
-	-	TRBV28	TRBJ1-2	CASSLTGSGYTF	TGTGCCAGCAGTTTAACAGGGTCTGGCTACACCTTC
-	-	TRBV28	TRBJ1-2	CASRQVGGSNNYGYTF	TGTGCCAGCAGGCAAGTCGGGGGTTCTAATAACTATGGCTACACCTTC
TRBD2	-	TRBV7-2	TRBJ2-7	CASSYSGRSNEQYF	TGTGCCAGCAGTTATAGCGGGAGGTCGAACGAGCAGTACTTC
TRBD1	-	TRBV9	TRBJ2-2	CASSVRDRGLVGELFF	TGTGCCAGCAGCGTACGCGACAGGGGGCTTGTCGGGGAGCTGTTTTTT
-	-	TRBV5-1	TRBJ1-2	CASSLSYGGYTF	TGCGCCAGCAGCTTGAGCTACGGTGGCTACACCTTC
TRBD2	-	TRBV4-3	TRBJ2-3	CASSQGVAGGTTDTQYF	TGCGCCAGCAGCCAAGGTGTAGCGGGAGGAACCACAGATACGCAGTATTTT
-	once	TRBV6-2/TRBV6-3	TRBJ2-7	CASSYASGGPYEQYF	TGTGCCAGCAGTTACGCGTCTGGGGGTCCCTACGAGCAGTACTTC
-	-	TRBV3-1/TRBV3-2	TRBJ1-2	CASSHHLQDGYTF	TGTGCCAGCAGCCACCACCTACAGGATGGCTACACCTTC
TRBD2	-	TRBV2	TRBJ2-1	CASNSLISGGEQFF	TGTGCCAGCAATTCACTAATATCGGGGGGTGAGCAGTTCTTC
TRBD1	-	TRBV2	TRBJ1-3	CASSEGQGAAGNTIYF	TGTGCCAGCAGTGAAGGACAGGGGGCTGCTGGAAACACCATATATTTT
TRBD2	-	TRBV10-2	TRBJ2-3	CASSEHSGTRSRGTDTQYF	TGCGCCAGCAGTGAGCACTCCGGGACTAGATCGAGGGGCACAGATACGCAGTATTTT
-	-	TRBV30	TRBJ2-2	CAWSVLGGSAGELFF	TGTGCCTGGAGTGTACTAGGAGGGTCGGCCGGGGAGCTGTTTTTT
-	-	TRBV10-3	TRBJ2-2	CAISYTNTGELFF	TGTGCCATCAGCTACACTAACACCGGGGAGCTGTTTTTT
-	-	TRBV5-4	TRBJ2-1	CASSQGGAGPGSEQFF	TGTGCCAGCAGCCAGGGCGGGGCGGGACCTGGGAGTGAGCAGTTCTTC
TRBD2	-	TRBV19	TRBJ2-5	CASSTTSGGPGETQYF	TGTGCCAGTAGTACCACCTCGGGAGGGCCCGGTGAGACCCAGTACTTC
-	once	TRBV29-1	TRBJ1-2	CSVEARMGRGGDYGYTF	TGCAGCGTTGAAGCCCGAATGGGCCGTGGGGGAGACTATGGCTACACCTTC
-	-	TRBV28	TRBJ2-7	CASSFLFYEQYF	TGTGCCAGCAGTTTCCTTTTCTACGAGCAGTACTTC
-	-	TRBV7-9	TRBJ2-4	CASSLYNIQYF	TGTGCCAGCAGCTTGTATAACATTCAGTACTTC
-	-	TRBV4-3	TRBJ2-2	CASSPNRAGGDTGELFF	TGCGCCAGCAGCCCCAATCGGGCCGGTGGAGACACCGGGGAGCTGTTTTTT